A selection of T cell receptor beta chains follows, all from one sample in a study of PD-L1 blockade in urothelial cancer. Repertoires were generated with immunoSEQ multiplex PCR, while TCRdb's copy carries only in-frame clones and drops some. Here the sample spans about 43,000 clones, 88% being singletons. Sample: PBMCs, taken around atezolizumab (anti-PD-L1) treatment. The receptors were sampled from a woman aged 55-70 years with urothelial cancer. Each CDR3 is given with its conserved first and last residue. The order of the fields is clone size, D gene, V gene, J gene, CDR3 protein, CDR3 DNA. D genes are given only for firm matches. A row's size may be missing; if present it is once, few, many or a size class.

.	.	TRBV9	TRBJ2-1	CASARDSSSYNEQFF	TGTGCCAGCGCCCGGGACTCGAGCTCCTACAATGAGCAGTTCTTC
.	.	TRBV7-2	TRBJ2-1	CASSPQTGFYNEQFF	TGTGCCAGCAGCCCCCAGACAGGTTTCTACAATGAGCAGTTCTTC
.	TRBD2	TRBV5-1	TRBJ2-5	CASSLGRLAAQETQYF	TGCGCCAGCAGCTTGGGAAGACTAGCGGCGCAAGAGACCCAGTACTTC
.	TRBD1	TRBV6-6	TRBJ2-1	CASSYLGTGGNEQFF	TGTGCCAGCAGTTACTTGGGGACAGGGGGGAATGAGCAGTTCTTC
.	TRBD2	TRBV2	TRBJ2-3	CASRERGGAPDTQYF	TGTGCCAGCAGGGAGCGGGGGGGGGCACCAGATACGCAGTATTTT
.	TRBD1	TRBV5-3	TRBJ1-1	CARSLFGTGGARDTEAFF	TGTGCCAGAAGCTTGTTTGGGACAGGGGGCGCGAGGGACACTGAAGCTTTCTTT
.	.	TRBV14	TRBJ1-4	CASSPIDSPTNEKLFF	TGTGCCAGCAGCCCCATCGACAGCCCAACTAATGAAAAACTGTTTTTT
.	TRBD1	TRBV9	TRBJ1-6	CASSAIRDSYSPLHF	TGTGCCAGCAGCGCCATTCGGGACAGCTATTCACCCCTCCACTTT
.	TRBD1	TRBV10-3	TRBJ1-2	CAISDEQGAPGYTF	TGTGCCATCAGTGACGAACAGGGGGCGCCTGGCTACACCTTC
.	.	TRBV28	TRBJ1-1	CASSLVTGVPNTEAFF	TGTGCCAGCAGTCTTGTAACGGGAGTCCCGAACACTGAAGCTTTCTTT
once	TRBD2	TRBV5-1	TRBJ2-7	CASSLAGTSGGMAYEQYF	TGCGCCAGCAGCTTGGCCGGGACTAGCGGGGGAATGGCCTACGAGCAGTACTTC
.	TRBD2	TRBV5-4	TRBJ2-2	CASSLASGRGTGELFF	TGTGCCAGCAGCTTGGCTAGCGGGAGAGGTACCGGGGAGCTGTTTTTT
.	TRBD1	TRBV7-9	TRBJ2-7	CASSSGTRQGRYEQYF	TGTGCCAGCAGCTCCGGGACCAGACAGGGTCGGTACGAGCAGTACTTC
.	TRBD2	TRBV28	TRBJ2-7	CASAASGSTYEQYF	TGTGCCAGCGCCGCTAGCGGGAGCACCTACGAGCAGTACTTC
.	.	TRBV5-1	TRBJ2-7	CASREQWGPYEQYF	TGCGCCAGCAGAGAACAGTGGGGCCCCTACGAGCAGTACTTC
.	.	TRBV4-3	TRBJ2-7	CASSRYFLGANEQYF	TGCGCCAGCAGCCGCTACTTCTTGGGGGCCAACGAGCAGTACTTC
.	TRBD2	TRBV18	TRBJ2-5	CASSPLTSGYQETQYF	TGTGCCAGCTCACCACTGACTAGCGGGTACCAAGAGACCCAGTACTTC
.	TRBD2	TRBV14	TRBJ2-1	CASSLIAGHSYNEQFF	TGTGCCAGCAGCCTCATAGCGGGGCACTCCTACAATGAGCAGTTCTTC
.	.	TRBV9	TRBJ2-7	CASSVGGREAGNEQYF	TGTGCCAGCAGCGTAGGTGGCAGGGAGGCTGGTAACGAGCAGTACTTC
.	TRBD1	TRBV4-2	TRBJ2-1	CASSPGQGFVDEQFF	TGTGCCAGCAGCCCAGGACAGGGGTTTGTAGATGAGCAGTTCTTC